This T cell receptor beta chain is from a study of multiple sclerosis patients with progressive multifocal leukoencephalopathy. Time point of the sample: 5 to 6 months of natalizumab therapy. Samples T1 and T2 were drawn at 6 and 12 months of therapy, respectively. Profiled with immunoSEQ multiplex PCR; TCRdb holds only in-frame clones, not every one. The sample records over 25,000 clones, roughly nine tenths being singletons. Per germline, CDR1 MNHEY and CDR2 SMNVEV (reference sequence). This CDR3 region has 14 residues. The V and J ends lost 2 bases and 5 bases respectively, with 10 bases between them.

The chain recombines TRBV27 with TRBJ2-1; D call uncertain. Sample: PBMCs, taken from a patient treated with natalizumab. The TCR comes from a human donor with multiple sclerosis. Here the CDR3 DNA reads TGTGCCAGCAGTTTAAGTTCGCGTCACAATGAGCAGTTCTTC. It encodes CASSLSSRHNEQFF.